This TCR beta chain emerged from a study of blood T cell repertoires in COVID-19. Background on the study: PBMCs, B-cell-depleted T cells, or T cells were the source of the cDNA or gDNA that made up the material.

The authors' processing: Amplification of reference gene primers was used by the study to estimate nucleated cell counts. The data were produced by immunoSEQ multiplex PCR, yet TCRdb's version contains in-frame clones alone and is incomplete. From that table come the V and J calls and clone size; the DNA was used to work out D and trimming. Counted here are some 350,000 clones, around nine tenths occurring once; the ten biggest clones make up approximately 3.5%. This receptor was taken from a woman aged 18 to 35 who had recovered from COVID-19. Sequencing input: peripheral blood.

In nucleotides, the CDR3 is TGTGCCAGCAGCCCGGGGGTCAGGGGGCGCAATGAGCAGTTCTTC. Protein: CASSPGVRGRNEQFF. This chain uses TRBV5-6 with TRBJ2-1, with 8 positions matching TRBD1. V trimming: 4 bases; J trimming: 6 bases; junction bases outside the gene matches: 9. The CDR3 runs 15 residues. Germline CDR1 SGHDT, CDR2 YYEEEE. The variable domain in full, with the rest retrieved from reference TRBV5-6 and TRBJ2-1, is DAGVTQSPTHLIKTRGQQVTLRCSPKSGHDTVSWYQQALGQGPQFIFQYYEEEERQRGNFPDRFSGHQFPNYSSELNVNALLLGDSALYLCASSPGVRGRNEQFFGPGTRLTVL.